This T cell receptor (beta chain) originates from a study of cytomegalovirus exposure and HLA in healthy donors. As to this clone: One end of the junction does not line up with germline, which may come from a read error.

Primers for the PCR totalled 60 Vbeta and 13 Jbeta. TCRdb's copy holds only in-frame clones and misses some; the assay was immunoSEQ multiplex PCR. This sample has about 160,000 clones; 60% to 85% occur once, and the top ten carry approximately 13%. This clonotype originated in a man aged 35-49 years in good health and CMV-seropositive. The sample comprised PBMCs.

The chain's CDR3 is CSSPNEQFF. DNA of the CDR3: TGTTCCAGCCCGAATGAGCAGTTCTTC. The chain is built from TRBV7-9 and TRBJ2-1; unclear D gene. This CDR3 has 9 amino acids. CDR1 SEHNR and CDR2 FQNEAQ come from the germline V gene (reference sequence).